One sample yielded the 3 T cell receptor beta chains listed below, sequenced in a study of blood T cell repertoires in COVID-19. TCRdb's copy holds only in-frame clones and misses some; the assay was immunoSEQ multiplex PCR. The sample comprises about 210,000 clones, 84% of which are singletons, and approximately 8% rests with the top ten. The sequencing sample was made of peripheral blood. Receptors were obtained from a woman aged 45-65 years with active or convalescent COVID-19.

The chain links TRBV9 to TRBJ2-1; 11 bases align to TRBD2. This CDR3 is built from 14 residues. The V and J ends lost 5 bases and 7 bases, in that order; junction bases with no gene match: 5. CDR1 and CDR2 from the germline V gene are SGDLS and YYNGEE. The CDR3 DNA follows: TGTGCCAGCAGTCGGACTAGCGGGTGGAATGAGCAGTTCTTC. This codes for CASSRTSGWNEQFF.

The chain links TRBV6-5 to TRBJ1-2; tentative D call: TRBD1 (6 bases). Trimming removed 1 base at V and 11 bases at J, with 17 bases between. This CDR3 has 14 residues. Germline CDR1 and CDR2: MNHEY and SVGAGI. For the CDR3, the DNA is TGTGCCAGCAGTTACTTACAGGGTGCCCGAGGATACACCTTC. This gives the protein CASSYLQGARGYTF.

The chain links TRBV5-1 to TRBJ1-1; D is undetermined. This CDR3 is built from 13 residues. CDR1 and CDR2 (germline): SGHRS, YFSETQ. With 5 bases removed from V and 1 base from J, the gap between germline ends came to 9 bases. This chain's CDR3 is CASREARNTEAFF. CDR3 nucleotide sequence: TGCGCCAGCAGGGAGGCGCGGAACACTGAAGCTTTCTTT.